This entry concerns a single T cell receptor (beta chain). Its antigen is not known. CDR1 SGHAT and CDR2 FQDESV come from the germline V gene (reference sequence). Trimming removed 0 bases at V and 3 bases at J, with 9 bases between. The CDR3 has 14 residues. This entry belongs to a study of cytomegalovirus exposure and HLA in healthy donors. General study points: Within an earlier analysis, most TCR beta V segments proved productive either about 90% or about 30% of the time.

The PCR employed 60 Vbeta primers together with 13 Jbeta primers. Sequenced by immunoSEQ multiplex PCR; TCRdb stores in-frame clones only, minus some. The sample records 70,000 to 100,000 clones, 75% to 85% being singletons. V and J are TRBV11-1 and TRBJ2-7, with a tentative D call TRBD1 (6 bases). The TCR sequence derives from a young man in good health and CMV-seronegative. Sequencing was done on a sample of PBMCs. The CDR3 loop is CASSLAAGVYEQYF. Here the CDR3 DNA reads TGTGCCAGCAGCTTAGCGGCAGGGGTCTACGAGCAGTACTTC.